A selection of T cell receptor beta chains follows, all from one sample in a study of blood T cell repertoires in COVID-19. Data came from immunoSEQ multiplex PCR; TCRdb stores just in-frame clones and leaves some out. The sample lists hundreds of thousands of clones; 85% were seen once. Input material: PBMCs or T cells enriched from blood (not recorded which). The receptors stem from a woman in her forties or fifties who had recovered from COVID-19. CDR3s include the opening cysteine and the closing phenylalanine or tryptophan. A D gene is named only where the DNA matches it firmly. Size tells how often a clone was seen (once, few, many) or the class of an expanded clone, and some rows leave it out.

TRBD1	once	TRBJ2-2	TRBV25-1	TGTGCCAGCGAGACAGGGGGCTACACCGGGGAGCTGTTTTTT	CASETGGYTGELFF
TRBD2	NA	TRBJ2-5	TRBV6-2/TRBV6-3	TGTGCCAGCAGTCACTCGCCCGGACTAGCGGGAGAGGGCGAGACCCAGTACTTC	CASSHSPGLAGEGETQYF
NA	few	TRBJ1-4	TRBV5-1	TGCGCCAGCAGCCCCAACATTGGACAAGCTAATGAAAAACTGTTTTTT	CASSPNIGQANEKLFF
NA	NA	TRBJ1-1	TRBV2	TGTGCCAGCAGTCCGCGGTGGGACACTGAAGCTTTCTTT	CASSPRWDTEAFF
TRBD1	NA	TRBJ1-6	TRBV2	TGTGCCGGGGGACAGGGTAATTCACCCCTCCACTTT	CAGGQGNSPLHF
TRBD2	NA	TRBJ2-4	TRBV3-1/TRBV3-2	TGTGCCAGCAGCCAATTCGGGACTAGCGGCCGAGGGGGAGCCAAAAACATTCAGTACTTC	CASSQFGTSGRGGAKNIQYF
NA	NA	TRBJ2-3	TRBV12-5	TGTGCTAGTGCCTGGGGCGGGCGGGGTGATACGCAGTATTTT	CASAWGGRGDTQYF
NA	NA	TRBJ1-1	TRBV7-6	TGTGCCAGCAGCCCCAGGACAAGAACTGAAGCTTTCTTT	CASSPRTRTEAFF
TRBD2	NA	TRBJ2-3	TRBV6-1	TGTGCCAGCAGTGACGGACTAGCGGCCAACACAGATACGCAGTATTTT	CASSDGLAANTDTQYF
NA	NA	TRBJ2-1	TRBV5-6	TGTGCCAGCAGCTTAATCAGATACAATGAGCAGTTCTTC	CASSLIRYNEQFF
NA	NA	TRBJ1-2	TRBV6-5	TGTGCCAGCAGGGGACACCTTGAGGATGGCTACACCTTC	CASRGHLEDGYTF
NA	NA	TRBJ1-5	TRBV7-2	TGTGCCAGCAGCTCAAACAATCAGCCCCAGCATTTT	CASSSNNQPQHF
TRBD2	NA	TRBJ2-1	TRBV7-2	TGTGCCAGCAGCCCACTGCTAACGGTAGCGGGCAATGAGCAGTTCTTC	CASSPLLTVAGNEQFF
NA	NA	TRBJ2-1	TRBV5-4	TGTGCCAGCAGCTTGATGACGGCAGGGAGGAATGAGCAGTTCTTC	CASSLMTAGRNEQFF
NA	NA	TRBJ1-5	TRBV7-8	TGTGCCAGCAGCCCGTCACTAGACCAGCCCCAGCATTTT	CASSPSLDQPQHF
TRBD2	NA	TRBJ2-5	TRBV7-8	TGTGCCAGCAGCCCCGGACTAGATGGGACCCAGTACTTC	CASSPGLDGTQYF
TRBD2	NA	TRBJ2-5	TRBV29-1	TGCAGCGTTGTCTTGGGCGGGGGGATCCAAGAGACCCAGTACTTC	CSVVLGGGIQETQYF
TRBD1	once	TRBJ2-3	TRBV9	TGTGCCAGCAGCGTAGCCGGACAGGCCCCAGATACGCAGTATTTT	CASSVAGQAPDTQYF
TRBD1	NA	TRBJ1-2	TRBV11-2	TGTGCCAGCAGCTTGGACAGGACCAACTATGGCTACACCTTC	CASSLDRTNYGYTF
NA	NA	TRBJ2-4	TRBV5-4	TGTGCCAGCAGCTTCAGGGGCAAAAACATTCAGTACTTC	CASSFRGKNIQYF
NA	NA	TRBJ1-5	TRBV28	TGTGCTGGTAGAGGAAGCAATCAGCCCCAGCATTTT	CAGRGSNQPQHF
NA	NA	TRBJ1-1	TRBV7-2	TGTGCCAGCAGCTTGACAGAGAACACTGAAGCTTTCTTT	CASSLTENTEAFF
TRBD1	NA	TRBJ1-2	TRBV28	TGTGCCAGCAGCTGGGACAGGAGAACTGGCTACACCTTC	CASSWDRRTGYTF
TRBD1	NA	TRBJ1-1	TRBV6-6	TGTGCCAGCAGTCTACTTGGGGACAGGGGGCAGGGCACTGAAGCTTTCTTT	CASSLLGDRGQGTEAFF
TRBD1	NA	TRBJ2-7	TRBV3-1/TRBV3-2	TGTGCCAGCAGCCAGGACGCAGGGGGCCCCTACGAGCAGTACTTC	CASSQDAGGPYEQYF
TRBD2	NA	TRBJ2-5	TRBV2	TGTGCCAGCAGCGCTAGCGGGGGGGCCCGCGGAGAGACCCAGTACTTC	CASSASGGARGETQYF
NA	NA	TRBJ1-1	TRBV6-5	TGTGCCAGCAGGTGGGGACAGAACACTGAAGCTTTCTTT	CASRWGQNTEAFF
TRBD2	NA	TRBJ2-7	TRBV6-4	TGTGTCACAGCGGGGACTCTGCAGTACTTC	CVTAGTLQYF
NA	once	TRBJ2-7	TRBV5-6	TGTGCCAGCAGCTCACTCCGGACAGTCTCCTACGAGCAGTACTTC	CASSSLRTVSYEQYF
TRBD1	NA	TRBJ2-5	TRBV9	TGTGCCAGCAGCCCTAGGCCCGGGACAGACCAAGAGACCCAGTACTTC	CASSPRPGTDQETQYF
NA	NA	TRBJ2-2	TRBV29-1	TGCAGCGTTGTGACTAGGAACACCGGGGAGCTGTTTTTT	CSVVTRNTGELFF
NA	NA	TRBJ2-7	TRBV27	TGTGCCAGCAGTTACGGGGTTGAAGTGTACGAGCAGTACTTC	CASSYGVEVYEQYF